What follows are 2 T cell receptor beta chains derived from one specimen sequenced in a study of T cells after yellow fever vaccination. TCRdb passed the 5' RACE reads through MiXCR, listing each CDR3 protein once. There are 300,000 or so distinct CDR3 sequences in the sample; 3.5% to 4.5% occur only once, and approximately 25% lies in the top ten. The sequencing used PBMCs, collected 5 days after the yellow fever booster vaccination. Receptor source: a man aged 18 to 30 who received the YFV17D yellow fever vaccine.

This clonotype occurred a few times. The chain uses TRBV28 and TRBJ1-5, with D possibly being TRBD1 (5 bases). The germline gives CDR1 MDHEN, CDR2 SYDVKM. CDR3 length equals 16 residues. Between the trimmed V and J ends, which lost 5 bases and 6 bases, there was a span of 20 bases. As DNA, the CDR3 is TGTGCCAGCAGTCCACCGGGACGGCGCTTATTTCAGCCCCAGCATTTT. Its protein product is CASSPPGRRLFQPQHF.

This chain uses TRBV9 with TRBJ2-3; 10 bases are shared with TRBD2. The CDR3 consists of 17 residues. V gave up 4 bases and J gave up 7 bases; unmatched junction bases: 15. CDR1 and CDR2 (germline): SGDLS, YYNGEE. The DNA of the CDR3 is TGTGCCAGCAGCATACGAGCGGGGGGGACTACACAGAATACGCAGTATTTT. The encoded protein is CASSIRAGGTTQNTQYF.